These 20 T cell receptor beta chains share one sample of origin, sequenced in a study of blood T cells in healthy people across ages. Next came a second PCR, run for roughly 6 to 11 cycles, which used a sample-barcoded 5' primer along with a J-beta primer mix. TCRdb recomputed calls from the 5' RACE reads with MiXCR, one row per CDR3 protein. This sample has roughly 700,000 distinct CDR3 sequences; 25% occur once, and the top ten carry more than 8.5%. The same sample was also studied in work on T cells of mothers and their children.

Sequencing was carried out using blood. Source of these receptors: a boy between 5 and 17 years old in good health.

The chain joins TRBV20-1 to TRBJ2-5; 7 bases fit TRBD2. The junction had 4 bases not matched to a gene; V was cut back by 5 bases and J by 1 base. This CDR3 is 13 amino acids long. CDR1 is DFQATT and CDR2 is SNEGSKA in the germline V gene (reference sequence). The CDR3 is CSAGGSGQETQYF. In DNA form, the CDR3 reads TGCAGTGCTGGCGGGAGCGGCCAAGAGACCCAGTACTTC.

A few counts support this clonotype. At one end, the junction sequence differs from germline, possibly due to a read error. J is TRBJ2-1 and V is TRBV11-2; 7 bases fit TRBD2. Per the germline V gene, CDR1 is SGHAT and CDR2 is FQNNGV. The length of the CDR3 is 16 residues. This CDR3 is CAGSRPRASGYNEQFF. The CDR3, as DNA: TGTGCCGGCAGCCGACCCCGGGCTAGCGGATACAATGAGCAGTTCTTC.

The rearrangement uses TRBV6-2 or TRBV6-3 and TRBJ2-5; perhaps TRBD2 as D (7 bases). The DNA end lines up better with TRBJ2-1; the J call may be wrong. CDR3 length: 15 amino acids. Germline V gene data show CDR1 as MNHEY and CDR2 as SVGEGT. The CDR3 spells CASTEGGGLYNEQFF. CDR3 DNA sequence: TGTGCCAGCACCGAGGGGGGGGGGCTTTACAATGAGCAGTTCTTC.

This sequence joins TRBV5-5 and TRBJ2-5; D not certain. Germline V CDR1 and CDR2: SGHKS, YYEKEE (reference sequence). V was clipped by 1 base and J by 1 base, with 8 bases between them. The CDR3 is 14 amino acids. In DNA form, the CDR3 reads TGTGCCAGCAGCTTGCCGGAATTCCAAGAGACCCAGTACTTC. The encoded protein is CASSLPEFQETQYF.

This chain uses TRBV7-9 with TRBJ2-4; D is uncertain. The CDR3 is 14 amino acids. V shed 4 bases and J shed 9 bases, with 16 bases lying between them. In germline, CDR1 is SEHNR, CDR2 FQNEAQ (reference sequence). The CDR3 nucleotides are TGTGCCAGCAGCTATCCCCGGGCGTTCAGCATTCAGTACTTC. It yields the protein CASSYPRAFSIQYF.

This clonotype came up a few times. This sequence joins TRBV7-9 and TRBJ1-6, with a weak D call TRBD1 (6 bases). This CDR3 comprises 16 residues. In germline, CDR1 is SEHNR, CDR2 FQNEAQ (reference sequence). V lost 3 bases and J 7 bases, leaving 16 bases between the germline ends. CDR3 sequence reads: CASSFLQGRNNSPLHF. CDR3 DNA: TGTGCCAGCAGCTTCTTACAGGGACGGAACAATTCACCCCTCCACTTT.

This clonotype was seen a few times. The chain employs TRBV3-1 and TRBJ2-1; maybe TRBD2 (6 bases). The germline CDR1 and CDR2 sequences are LGHDT and YNNKEL (reference sequence). Trimming shortened V by 0 bases and J by 5 bases, and 11 bases separated the two germline ends. The CDR3 length is 15 residues. The CDR3 DNA follows: TGTGCCAGCAGCCAAGAGCCTAGCGAAGACAATGAGCAGTTCTTC. Translating it yields CASSQEPSEDNEQFF.

The rearrangement joins TRBV5-4 to TRBJ1-3; 7 bases line up with TRBD1. CDR3 length: 15 amino acids. V was clipped by 0 bases and J by 5 bases; unmatched bases: 5. CDR1 SGHNT and CDR2 YYREEE come from the germline V gene (reference sequence). Here the CDR3 reads CASSLDRGWRNTIYF. The CDR3 region has the DNA TGTGCCAGCAGCTTGGACAGGGGATGGAGAAACACCATATATTTT. The whole variable domain, filled in from reference TRBV5-4 and TRBJ1-3, reads ETGVTQSPTHLIKTRGQQVTLRCSSQSGHNTVSWYQQALGQGPQFIFQYYREEENGRGNFPPRFSGLQFPNYSSELNVNALELDDSALYLCASSLDRGWRNTIYFGEGSWLTVV.

This clonotype was found many times. The gene calls are TRBV11-2 and TRBJ2-1, with D possibly called TRBD1 or TRBD2 (6 bases each). V lost 1 base and J lost 7, with 14 bases in between. The CDR3 extends over 15 amino acids. Per the germline V gene, CDR1 is SGHAT and CDR2 is FQNNGV. This CDR3 is CASSLGKGGPNEQFF. CDR3 coding DNA: TGTGCCAGCAGCTTAGGGAAGGGGGGACCGAATGAGCAGTTCTTC.

This clonotype was observed a handful of times. A clone one base away is much larger, so this may be a read error. The CDR3 here is CANSFGATDTQYF. In nucleotides, the CDR3 is TGTGCCAACAGTTTTGGGGCAACAGATACGCAGTATTTT. This chain uses TRBV12-3 or TRBV12-4 with TRBJ2-3; possibly TRBD1 for D (5 bases). CDR3 size: 13 residues.

The chain uses TRBV28 and TRBJ2-7; 13 nucleotides line up with TRBD2. Trimming cost V 6 bases and J 2 bases; bases outside gene matches: 13. Germline-derived CDR1 and CDR2 are MDHEN and SYDVKM. The CDR3 has 18 amino acids. In DNA form, the CDR3 reads TGTGCCAGCAGCTCCCGACTAGCGGGAGGCCCCTCAACCTACGAGCAGTACTTC. Its translation: CASSSRLAGGPSTYEQYF.

This clonotype was seen at least ten times. The genes are TRBV5-1 and TRBJ1-4, with D possibly being TRBD1 (5 bases). V was cut by 1 base and J by 8 bases, with 9 bases left in between. CDR1 and CDR2 (germline): SGHRS, YFSETQ. The CDR3 extends over 13 amino acids. CDR3 residues: CASSLQGGEKLFF. The CDR3 coding sequence is TGCGCCAGCAGCTTGCAGGGAGGAGAAAAACTGTTTTTT. Together with reference TRBV5-1 and TRBJ1-4, the CDR3 gives the full variable domain: KAGVTQTPRYLIKTRGQQVTLSCSPISGHRSVSWYQQTPGQGLQFLFEYFSETQRNKGNFPGRFSGRQFSNSRSEMNVSTLELGDSALYLCASSLQGGEKLFFGSGTQLSVL.

This clonotype was seen a few times. One end of the junction varies from germline; a read error may be responsible. This rearrangement joins TRBV7-3 to TRBJ1-1; a possible D gene is TRBD1 (5 bases). There are 15 residues in the CDR3. The germline V gene has CDR1 SGHTA and CDR2 FQGTGA. The CDR3 DNA reads TGTGCCAGCAGCCGGGACGGAGGAACGAACACTGGAGCTTTCTTT. Translated: CASSRDGGTNTGAFF.

This clonotype has a handful of counts. The genes are TRBV7-9 and TRBJ2-5; maybe TRBD2 (6 bases). This CDR3 is built from 15 residues. The V gene's germline CDR1 is SEHNR and CDR2 FQNEAQ (reference sequence). V was trimmed by 3 bases and J by 3 bases, leaving 14 bases between them. CDR3 sequence (DNA): TGTGCCAGCAGCTTTAGCGGCGCCGTCAAAGAGACCCAGTACTTC. This sequence encodes CASSFSGAVKETQYF. Variable domain in full (rest from reference TRBV7-9 and TRBJ2-5): DTGVSQNPRHKITKRGQNVTFRCDPISEHNRLYWYRQTLGQGPEFLTYFQNEAQLEKSRLLSDRFSAERPKGSFSTLEIQRTEQGDSAMYLCASSFSGAVKETQYFGPGTRLLVL.

J is TRBJ2-3 and V is TRBV7-2; D is perhaps TRBD1 or TRBD2 (5 bases each). Germline CDR1 SGHTA, CDR2 FQGNSA. The CDR3 has 12 residues. The V end was cut by 4 bases, the J end by 12 bases, with 14 bases between. The CDR3 is CASSSPGRHQYF. The DNA for the CDR3 is TGTGCCAGCAGCTCCCCGGGACGACACCAGTATTTT.

Here the CDR3 DNA reads TGTGCCAGCAGCGTAGAGGGACTAGCGGGAGCCACCCAAGAGACCCAGTACTTC. Protein product: CASSVEGLAGATQETQYF. This chain links TRBV9 with TRBJ2-5; 14 bases map to TRBD2. CDR3 length: 18 amino acids. CDR1 SGDLS and CDR2 YYNGEE come from the germline V gene. The junction had 5 bases not matched to a gene; V was cut back by 0 bases and J by 1 base.

This clonotype was counted a few times. The V call is TRBV11-2, the J call TRBJ1-2; TRBD1 aligns across 7 bases. CDR3 length: 17 residues. Unmatched junction bases numbered 10, after V lost 1 base and J lost 2 bases. Germline V gene data show CDR1 as SGHAT and CDR2 as FQNNGV. Written as DNA, the CDR3 is TGTGCCAGCAGCTTAGCGGCGGGACAGCAACCAAACTATGGCTACACCTTC. Residues: CASSLAAGQQPNYGYTF. The full variable domain, rest sourced from reference TRBV11-2 and TRBJ1-2, is EAGVAQSPRYKIIEKRQSVAFWCNPISGHATLYWYQQILGQGPKLLIQFQNNGVVDDSQLPKDRFSAERLKGVDSTLKIQPAKLEDSAVYLCASSLAAGQQPNYGYTFGSGTRLTVV.

The chain has TRBV5-1 and TRBJ2-5; D is possibly TRBD1 (6 bases). Trimming left V 4 bases short and J 4 bases short, with 17 bases between. In germline, CDR1 is SGHRS, CDR2 YFSETQ. The length of the CDR3 is 15 residues. CDR3 region: CASSSTGNIRETQYF. The CDR3 nucleotides are TGCGCCAGCAGCAGTACAGGGAATATACGAGAGACCCAGTACTTC.

This clonotype was seen more than once but under ten times. The CDR3 nucleotides read TGTGCCAGCAGCTTAGGTTGGGACAACTCCTACGAGCAGTACTTC. Protein: CASSLGWDNSYEQYF. This rearrangement joins TRBV7-9 to TRBJ2-7, with a weak D call TRBD1 (6 bases). Trimming took off 1 base at V and 0 bases at J, with 10 bases between the two ends. The length of the CDR3 is 15 residues. Germline lookup yields CDR1 SEHNR and CDR2 FQNEAQ (reference sequence).

This clonotype has just a few counts. This chain links TRBV4-3 with TRBJ2-7; D is perhaps TRBD2 (8 bases). CDR3 length: 15 amino acids. Germline loops: CDR1 LGHNA, CDR2 YSLEER. Trimming pared 3 bases from V and 6 bases from J, leaving 18 bases between. The CDR3 bases are TGCGCCAGCAGCCAGGTGGGACTAGGGGGCGTCGAGCAGTACTTC. It encodes CASSQVGLGGVEQYF.